This T cell receptor beta chain originates from a study of Graves' ophthalmopathy and Graves' hyperthyroidism. Study results and limitations: This model predicted ophthalmopathy progression (sensitivity 70% to 71%, specificity around 72%). Detection in blood was also observed for most expanded thyroid clonotypes above 0.001 frequency.

Diagnoses were established from clinical symptoms, serum thyroxine, TRAb, thyroid ultrasound and orbital computed tomography. The CDR3 extends over 14 amino acids. Germline V gene lookup returns CDR1 SGHAT and CDR2 FQNNGV. Trimming took off 3 bases at V and 7 bases at J, with 15 bases between the two ends. RNA transcripts served as template for amplifying TCR beta CDR3 sequences. Second-round multiplex PCR followed a first-round RT-PCR using HTBI primers. TCRdb reprocessed the multiplex PCR reads with MiXCR, giving one entry per CDR3 protein. The sample shows roughly 1.1 million distinct CDR3 sequences, about two fifths of them seen only once. This clonotype was counted ten times or more. Its antigen remains unknown.

The chain employs TRBV11-2 and TRBJ2-5, with a possible D match to TRBD1 (7 bases). Sequencing was done on a sample of peripheral blood or thyroid tissue (not recorded which). The clonotype originates from an adult man with Graves' hyperthyroidism. CDR3 residues: CASSFTGARGTQYF. As DNA, the CDR3 is TGTGCCAGCAGCTTTACAGGGGCGCGGGGGACCCAGTACTTC.